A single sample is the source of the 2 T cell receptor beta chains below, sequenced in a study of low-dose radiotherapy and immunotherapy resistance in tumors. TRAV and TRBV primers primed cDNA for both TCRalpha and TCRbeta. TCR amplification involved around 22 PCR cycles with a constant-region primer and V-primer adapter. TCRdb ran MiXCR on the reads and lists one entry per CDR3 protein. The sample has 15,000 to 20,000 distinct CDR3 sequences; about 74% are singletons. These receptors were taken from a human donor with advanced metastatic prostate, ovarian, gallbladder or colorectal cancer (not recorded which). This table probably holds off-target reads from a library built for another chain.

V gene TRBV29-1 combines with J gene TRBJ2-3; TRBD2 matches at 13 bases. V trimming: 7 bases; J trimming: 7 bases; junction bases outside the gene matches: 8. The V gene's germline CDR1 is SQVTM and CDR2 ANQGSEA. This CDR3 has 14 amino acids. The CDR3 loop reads CSETGLAGFNTQYF. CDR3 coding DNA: TGCAGCGAAACGGGACTAGCGGGGTTTAATACGCAGTATTTT.

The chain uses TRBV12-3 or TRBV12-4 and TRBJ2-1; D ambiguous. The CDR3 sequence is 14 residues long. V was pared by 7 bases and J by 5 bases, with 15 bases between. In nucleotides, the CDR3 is TGTGCCAGCAACAGAGCAGCCCCTAACAATGAGCAGTTCTTC. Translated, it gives CASNRAAPNNEQFF.